This entry lists 29 T cell receptor beta chains sequenced from one sample in a study of CD8 T cells in ankylosing spondylitis. TCRdb ran MiXCR on the 5' RACE reads and lists one entry per CDR3 protein. The sample shows 150,000 to 200,000 distinct CDR3 sequences, 15% to 20% of them seen only once. The source material was blood, either unsorted or a sorted T cell fraction (not recorded which). All receptors come from a male donor between 5 and 35 years old with ankylosing spondylitis or in good health (not recorded which).

This clonotype was counted at least ten times. V usage is TRBV5-1 and J usage is TRBJ2-5, with D perhaps given as TRBD1 or TRBD2 (5 bases each). Per germline, CDR1 SGHRS and CDR2 YFSETQ. The CDR3 extends over 14 amino acids. V lost 0 bases and J 4 bases, leaving 10 bases between the germline ends. The CDR3 sequence: CASSLVGGPETQYF. The CDR3 region has the DNA TGCGCCAGCAGCTTGGTTGGGGGACCAGAGACCCAGTACTTC.

This clonotype was detected ten times or more. The rearrangement uses TRBV7-8 and TRBJ1-5; D not resolved. The CDR3 covers 15 residues. In germline, CDR1 is SGHVS, CDR2 FQNEAQ. The V end was cut by 5 bases, the J end by 2 bases, with 13 bases between. In DNA form, the CDR3 reads TGTGCCAGCAGCGACCATTATAGGGGCAATCAGCCCCAGCATTTT. Its protein is CASSDHYRGNQPQHF.

The table lists this clonotype with many counts. The V gene is TRBV29-1, the J gene TRBJ2-3; 7 nucleotides agree with TRBD2. Germline CDR1 is SQVTM and CDR2 is ANQGSEA. The V gene end was trimmed by 4 bases and the J gene end by 2 bases; junction bases not matched to a gene: 9. The CDR3 contains 15 residues. The CDR3: CSVAVSSGNTDTQYF. CDR3 nucleotides: TGCAGCGTTGCAGTTTCCAGCGGGAACACAGATACGCAGTATTTT.

This clonotype occurred many times. The chain uses TRBV15 and TRBJ1-2; D remains ambiguous. The CDR3 is 15 amino acids. Germline CDR1 and CDR2: LNHNV and YYDKDF (reference sequence). Trimming removed 1 base at V and 3 bases at J, with 12 bases between. The DNA for the CDR3 is TGTGCCACCAGCAGAGGTGTAGGGTTAGACTATGGCTACACCTTC. This codes for CATSRGVGLDYGYTF.

Only a few counts were recorded for this clonotype. V is TRBV12-5 and J is TRBJ2-5; D call uncertain. V was shortened by 5 bases and J by 5 bases, with 9 bases between the two germline ends. The CDR3 length is 12 residues. Per germline, CDR1 LGHNT and CDR2 FRNRAP. The CDR3 here is CASGPRVETQYF. CDR3 DNA: TGTGCTAGTGGTCCCCGCGTTGAGACCCAGTACTTC.

This clonotype was detected many times. The chain is built from TRBV27 and TRBJ1-2; D remains ambiguous. Germline lookup yields CDR1 MNHEY and CDR2 SMNVEV (reference sequence). CDR3 length: 13 amino acids. Trimming cost V 3 bases and J 2 bases, with 7 bases left between them. This CDR3 reads CASSFEGNYGYTF. In DNA form, the CDR3 reads TGTGCCAGCAGTTTTGAGGGAAACTATGGCTACACCTTC.

This rearrangement joins TRBV10-3 to TRBJ2-3; D not resolved. Germline CDR1 reads ENHRY; CDR2 reads SYGVKD. The ends were cut back, 4 bases at V and 2 bases at J, with 10 bases in the middle. The CDR3 totals 14 residues. CDR3 loop: CAISGGLYTDTQYF. The CDR3 DNA sequence: TGTGCCATCAGTGGTGGTCTGTACACAGATACGCAGTATTTT.

This clonotype was counted a few times. The chain couples TRBV7-2 to TRBJ2-7, with 16 bases matching TRBD2. The V segment lost 5 bases and the J segment 4 bases; nucleotides outside the gene matches: 14. Per the germline V gene, CDR1 is SGHTA and CDR2 is FQGNSA. CDR3 length: 19 amino acids. CDR3 region: CASSLYPGLAGGPLYEQYF. The CDR3 bases are TGTGCCAGCAGCCTGTATCCGGGACTAGCGGGAGGGCCGTTGTACGAGCAGTACTTC.

This clonotype was observed at least ten times. J is TRBJ2-1 and V is TRBV6-5, with D possibly TRBD2 on 5 matching bases. Germline CDR1 and CDR2: MNHEY and SVGAGI. The CDR3 is made up of 17 amino acids. V shed 4 bases and J shed 3 bases, with 19 bases lying between them. The CDR3, as DNA: TGTGCCAGCAGTTTCTCGGGCGCTAGCCCTAGCTACAATGAGCAGTTCTTC. Translated, it gives CASSFSGASPSYNEQFF.

This clonotype has a count of ten or more. The V and J genes are TRBV15 and TRBJ1-5; the D gene is possibly TRBD1 (6 bases). Germline CDR1 is LNHNV and CDR2 is YYDKDF (reference sequence). Trimming shortened V by 1 base and J by 4 bases, and 14 bases separated the two germline ends. The CDR3 consists of 16 residues. This CDR3 is CATSRGGAQGNQPQHF. The CDR3 DNA is TGTGCCACCAGCAGAGGGGGGGCGCAGGGGAATCAGCCCCAGCATTTT.

This clonotype appeared many times. This chain connects TRBV10-3 to TRBJ2-1, with 7 bases matching TRBD1. Germline lookup yields CDR1 ENHRY and CDR2 SYGVKD. V lost 2 bases, J lost 7 bases, and 5 bases stayed unmatched. This CDR3 region has 14 residues. The DNA of the CDR3 is TGTGCCATCAGTGAGGGGGACAGTAGTAATGAGCAGTTCTTC. This codes for CAISEGDSSNEQFF.

The CDR3 spells CSVLNSGTGGRYF. CDR3 nucleotide sequence: TGCAGCGTTCTCAATTCCGGGACAGGGGGCCGGTACTTC. The chain couples TRBV29-1 to TRBJ2-7; 12 nucleotides agree with TRBD1. The CDR3 runs 13 residues. V lost 5 bases and J lost 12; bases outside the gene matches: 11. Germline CDR1 and CDR2: SQVTM and ANQGSEA.

The chain employs TRBV6-4 and TRBJ2-1; 9 nucleotides match TRBD2. The CDR3 contains 15 residues. The junction had 5 bases not matched to a gene; V was cut back by 2 bases and J by 6 bases. Germline V gives CDR1 MRHNA, CDR2 SNTAGT. The CDR3 is CASSDDRSGSNEQFF. The CDR3 DNA follows: TGTGCCAGCAGTGACGATCGTAGCGGGAGCAATGAGCAGTTCTTC.

Many counts were recorded for this clonotype. The chain links TRBV12-3 or TRBV12-4 to TRBJ2-3, with D possibly being TRBD2 (6 bases). The CDR3 runs to 15 residues. Trimming cost V 1 base and J 2 bases, with 10 bases left between them. Here the CDR3 DNA reads TGTGCCAGCAGTTTAGGGGACTTCGACACAGATACGCAGTATTTT. Translation gives CASSLGDFDTDTQYF.

This clonotype was seen repeatedly, ten times or more. The V gene is TRBV10-2, the J gene TRBJ2-5; D call uncertain. The CDR3 spans 12 residues. V lost 3 bases to trimming and J lost 2 bases, with 4 bases between them. The germline V gene has CDR1 WSHSY and CDR2 SAAADI. The CDR3 region has the DNA TGCGCCAGCAGTGAACAGCAAGAGACCCAGTACTTC. Its protein product is CASSEQQETQYF.

In its sample, this clonotype was seen many times. The chain uses TRBV12-3 or TRBV12-4 and TRBJ2-1, with D tentatively TRBD2 (6 bases). The CDR3 runs to 15 residues. V lost 8 bases and J 10 bases, leaving 24 bases between the germline ends. The CDR3 spells CASHLYSGPSIEQFF. CDR3 sequence (DNA): TGTGCCAGCCACCTCTACAGCGGGCCATCCATCGAGCAGTTCTTC.

The J gene is TRBJ2-2, the V gene TRBV7-8, with 8 nucleotides matching TRBD1. The germline gives CDR1 SGHVS, CDR2 FQNEAQ. V dropped 1 base and J dropped 6; count of bases not matched to a gene: 13. The CDR3 has 18 amino acids. For the CDR3, the DNA is TGTGCCAGCAGCTTAGTAAAGAGGCCAGGGGGCTGGGCCGGGGAGCTGTTTTTT. It specifies CASSLVKRPGGWAGELFF.

This clonotype has a count of ten or more. The V call is TRBV15, the J call TRBJ2-7; no reliable D call. Germline assignment: CDR1 LNHNV and CDR2 YYDKDF (reference sequence). There are 11 residues in the CDR3. Trimming stripped 0 bases from V and 7 bases from J, with 4 bases between. The CDR3: CATSRDDEQYF. The CDR3, as DNA: TGTGCCACCAGCAGAGATGATGAGCAGTACTTC.

This clonotype was counted at least ten times. The rearrangement uses TRBV9 and TRBJ2-5, with D hard to call. The CDR3 is 11 residues long. V was pared by 3 bases and J by 0 bases, with 0 bases between. In germline, CDR1 is SGDLS, CDR2 YYNGEE. In DNA, the CDR3 is TGTGCCAGCAGCGACCAAGAGACCCAGTACTTC. Translation: CASSDQETQYF.

This clonotype has a handful of counts. The chain is built from TRBV10-2 and TRBJ2-1; D gene ambiguous. Germline loops: CDR1 WSHSY, CDR2 SAAADI. V gave up 2 bases and J gave up 8 bases, with 7 bases separating them. This CDR3 has 12 amino acids. DNA for the CDR3: TGCGCCAGCAGTGAGGTCCACGATGAGCAGTTCTTC. This encodes CASSEVHDEQFF.

This clonotype was recorded many times. The chain has TRBV5-6 and TRBJ2-1, with D possibly matching TRBD2 (5 bases). V lost 0 bases and J 10 bases, leaving 14 bases between the germline ends. CDR3 length: 14 residues. The germline V gene has CDR1 SGHDT and CDR2 YYEEEE. The CDR3 here is CASSLADWGVEQFF. The DNA for the CDR3 is TGTGCCAGCAGCTTGGCGGACTGGGGTGTCGAGCAGTTCTTC. Supplemented by reference TRBV5-6 and TRBJ2-1, the full variable domain reads DAGVTQSPTHLIKTRGQQVTLRCSPKSGHDTVSWYQQALGQGPQFIFQYYEEEERQRGNFPDRFSGHQFPNYSSELNVNALLLGDSALYLCASSLADWGVEQFFGPGTRLTVL.

A few counts support this clonotype. The rearrangement uses TRBV20-1 and TRBJ2-3, with TRBD1 as a possible D gene (6 bases). CDR3 size: 14 residues. Trimming took off 3 bases at V and 2 bases at J, with 12 bases between the two ends. The germline gives CDR1 DFQATT, CDR2 SNEGSKA (reference sequence). The CDR3 region is CSASAGTHTDTQYF. CDR3 DNA sequence: TGCAGTGCTAGCGCCGGGACACACACAGATACGCAGTATTTT.

In its sample, this clonotype was seen many times. The V call is TRBV20-1, the J call TRBJ1-2; perhaps TRBD1 as D (5 bases). The CDR3 runs 14 residues. Per germline, CDR1 DFQATT and CDR2 SNEGSKA (reference sequence). Trimming removed 0 bases from V and 4 bases from J, with 12 bases in between. CDR3 in amino acids: CSARDRQKIYGYTF. DNA for the CDR3: TGCAGTGCTAGAGACAGACAGAAAATCTATGGCTACACCTTC.

V and J are TRBV2 and TRBJ2-5; no firm D call. The CDR3 is 11 amino acids. The V gene lost 10 bases and the J gene lost 5 bases, with 11 bases spanning the gap. The germline gives CDR1 SNHLY, CDR2 FYNNEI. The CDR3 DNA sequence: TGTGCCACCTCCAGAGCGGAGACCCAGTACTTC. Protein: CATSRAETQYF.

CDR3 nucleotide sequence: TGTGCCAGCAGGAGACGTGCCGGGACTAGCGTAGAGCAGTTCTTC. Amino acid sequence: CASRRRAGTSVEQFF. The chain joins TRBV6-5 to TRBJ2-1; 10 positions agree with TRBD2. J gave up 10 bases and V 6 bases, and 12 bases lay outside the gene matches. The CDR3 length is 15 residues. Looked up from germline, CDR1 is MNHEY and CDR2 is SVGAGI.

This clonotype has only a few counts. The chain is built from TRBV6-1 and TRBJ1-2; D is undetermined. V lost 4 bases and J 2 bases, leaving 8 bases between the germline ends. This CDR3 region has 13 residues. Germline values: CDR1 MNHNS, CDR2 SASEGT. In nucleotides, the CDR3 is TGTGCCAGCAGTGGCTCAGAGAACTATGGCTACACCTTC. Translation gives CASSGSENYGYTF.

The rearrangement links TRBV11-2 to TRBJ1-2, with D perhaps TRBD1 (5 bases). Trimming removed 7 bases from V and 3 bases from J, with 18 bases in between. This CDR3 is built from 15 residues. CDR1 and CDR2 from the germline V gene are SGHAT and FQNNGV. The CDR3 region is CASTPSGGKDYGYTF. CDR3 nucleotide sequence: TGTGCCAGCACCCCTTCGGGGGGAAAAGACTATGGCTACACCTTC. The whole variable domain, remainder taken from reference TRBV11-2 and TRBJ1-2, is EAGVAQSPRYKIIEKRQSVAFWCNPISGHATLYWYQQILGQGPKLLIQFQNNGVVDDSQLPKDRFSAERLKGVDSTLKIQPAKLEDSAVYLCASTPSGGKDYGYTFGSGTRLTVV.

This clonotype appeared many times. The chain is built from TRBV12-3 or TRBV12-4 and TRBJ1-4; a weak D match, TRBD1 (6 bases). The germline V and J ends were trimmed by 5 bases and 7 bases, with 17 bases remaining between them. The CDR3 has 15 residues. The CDR3 loop reads CASSGGQGIGEKLFF. The CDR3 bases are TGTGCCAGCAGTGGGGGGCAGGGGATCGGTGAAAAACTGTTTTTT.

The chain links TRBV5-5 to TRBJ2-3; the match to TRBD2 covers 8 bases. The CDR3 has 15 residues. Trimming removed 6 bases from V and 4 bases from J; junction bases left unmatched: 10. Germline V gene lookup returns CDR1 SGHKS and CDR2 YYEKEE (reference sequence). This CDR3 is CASTAGGAGADTQYF. CDR3 nucleotides: TGTGCCAGCACCGCCGGGGGGGCGGGGGCAGATACGCAGTATTTT.